A single sample gave rise to the 12 T cell receptor beta chains below, sequenced in a study of blood T cell repertoires in COVID-19. The method was immunoSEQ multiplex PCR; TCRdb's version includes in-frame clones alone and lacks a portion of them. The sample gives fewer than 150,000 clones, around four fifths of which show up once; about 4.3% is in the top ten. Sequenced material: peripheral blood. The receptors originated from an elderly woman with acute or convalescent COVID-19.

This clone was observed a few times. This rearrangement joins TRBV5-1 to TRBJ2-1, with no clear D. Looked up from germline, CDR1 is SGHRS and CDR2 is YFSETQ. This CDR3 spans 14 amino acids. Trimming cost V 0 bases and J 6 bases, with 10 bases left between them. The CDR3 sequence is CASSLALLANEQFF. CDR3 nucleotides: TGCGCCAGCAGCTTGGCCTTACTTGCCAATGAGCAGTTCTTC.

The chain links TRBV9 to TRBJ2-1, with D perhaps matching TRBD1 (6 bases). The ends were cut back, 1 base at V and 0 bases at J, with 8 bases in the middle. Germline assignment: CDR1 SGDLS and CDR2 YYNGEE. The CDR3 loop spans 15 amino acids. The CDR3 sequence is CASSVRTASYNEQFF. CDR3 nucleotides: TGTGCCAGCAGCGTACGGACAGCCTCCTACAATGAGCAGTTCTTC.

V usage is TRBV7-9 and J usage is TRBJ2-5; the match to TRBD2 covers 12 bases. Per the germline V gene, CDR1 is SEHNR and CDR2 is FQNEAQ (reference sequence). The length of the CDR3 is 17 residues. With 4 bases clipped from V and 3 bases from J, the junction kept 9 bases outside the gene matches. CDR3 coding DNA: TGTGCCAGCAGCTCCGGACGTAGGACTAGCGGGAAAGAGACCCAGTACTTC. Residues: CASSSGRRTSGKETQYF. The whole variable domain, remainder taken from reference TRBV7-9 and TRBJ2-5, is DTGVSQNPRHKITKRGQNVTFRCDPISEHNRLYWYRQTLGQGPEFLTYFQNEAQLEKSRLLSDRFSAERPKGSFSTLEIQRTEQGDSAMYLCASSSGRRTSGKETQYFGPGTRLLVL.

The rearrangement joins TRBV7-3 to TRBJ2-3, with TRBD2 matching over 8 bases. Per the germline V gene, CDR1 is SGHTA and CDR2 is FQGTGA. The ends lost 5 bases at V and 4 bases at J; junction bases unmatched: 5. The CDR3 covers 14 residues. The CDR3 protein is CASSPGLAADTQYF. The CDR3 DNA reads TGTGCCAGCAGCCCCGGACTAGCAGCAGATACGCAGTATTTT.

J is TRBJ1-4 and V is TRBV27; possibly TRBD1 for D (6 bases). The germline V and J ends were trimmed by 6 bases and 3 bases, with 26 bases remaining between them. This CDR3 contains 19 residues. Germline-derived CDR1 and CDR2 are MNHEY and SMNVEV (reference sequence). The CDR3 region is CASSRKPGRQTGANEKLFF. Written as DNA, the CDR3 is TGTGCCAGCAGCCGCAAGCCGGGACGCCAGACAGGTGCTAATGAAAAACTGTTTTTT.

This chain joins TRBV4-1 and TRBJ2-1; 9 nucleotides line up with TRBD2. The V segment lost 3 bases and the J segment 2 bases; nucleotides outside the gene matches: 8. This CDR3 is 17 amino acids long. Germline V lookup: CDR1 MGHRA, CDR2 YSYEKL. The CDR3 loop reads CASSQGGTSSTYNEQFF. CDR3 DNA sequence: TGCGCCAGCAGCCAGGGGGGGACTAGCAGCACCTACAATGAGCAGTTCTTC.

V usage is TRBV19 and J usage is TRBJ2-7; a possible D gene is TRBD2 (6 bases). Germline V CDR1 and CDR2: LNHDA, SQIVND (reference sequence). V was shortened by 6 bases and J by 9 bases, with 18 bases between the two germline ends. The CDR3 has 13 amino acids. The CDR3 here is CASSPGLSFGQYF. The DNA for the CDR3 is TGTGCCAGTAGCCCGGGACTCTCTTTTGGGCAGTACTTC.

The chain has TRBV3-1 (or the pseudogene TRBV3-2) and TRBJ2-5; 7 bases match TRBD2. The CDR3 is made up of 12 amino acids. CDR1 LGHDT and CDR2 YNNKEL come from the germline V gene (reference sequence). The junction had 0 bases not matched to a gene; V was cut back by 4 bases and J by 4 bases. The CDR3 sequence: CASSLAGETQYF. The CDR3 DNA reads as TGTGCCAGCAGCCTAGCGGGAGAGACCCAGTACTTC.

The V and J genes are TRBV4-2 and TRBJ1-6; 7 bases align to TRBD1. After removal of 2 bases from V and 8 bases from J, the junction contained 6 bases not matched to a gene. The germline CDR1 and CDR2 sequences are LGHNA and YNFKEQ. CDR3 length equals 15 residues. CDR3 amino acids: CASSQRQGKDSPLHF. DNA for the CDR3: TGTGCCAGCAGCCAACGACAGGGTAAGGATTCACCCCTCCACTTT.

This clone was counted only a few times. This rearrangement joins TRBV7-9 to TRBJ2-3; 7 positions match TRBD1. With 7 bases clipped from V and 5 bases from J, the junction kept 15 bases outside the gene matches. Germline assignment: CDR1 SEHNR and CDR2 FQNEAQ (reference sequence). This CDR3 has 16 residues. In DNA form, the CDR3 reads TGTGCCAGCACCCCGTTAACAGGGGTGGCCTTAGATACGCAGTATTTT. It translates to CASTPLTGVALDTQYF.

This chain uses TRBV6-5 with TRBJ1-1; D is undetermined. V was cut by 7 bases and J by 1 base, with 13 bases left in between. The CDR3 extends over 14 amino acids. Germline CDR1 reads MNHEY; CDR2 reads SVGAGI. CDR3 DNA: TGTGCCAGCAAAGTGACACCCGGGAACACTGAAGCTTTCTTT. Translating it yields CASKVTPGNTEAFF.

This rearrangement joins TRBV7-6 to TRBJ2-1; 8 bases agree with TRBD1. CDR1 and CDR2 from the germline V gene are SGHVS and FNYEAQ. CDR3 length: 15 amino acids. V lost 1 base, J lost 1 base, and 0 bases stayed unmatched. The CDR3 loop reads CASSLDRGSYNEQFF. The DNA for the CDR3 is TGTGCCAGCAGCTTAGACAGGGGGTCCTACAATGAGCAGTTCTTC. The entire variable domain, with the rest obtained from reference TRBV7-6 and TRBJ2-1, is as follows: GAGVSQSPRYKVTKRGQDVALRCDPISGHVSLYWYRQALGQGPEFLTYFNYEAQQDKSGLPNDRFSAERPEGSISTLTIQRTEQRDSAMYRCASSLDRGSYNEQFFGPGTRLTVL.